The 15 T cell receptor beta chains given below trace back to one sample, sequenced in a study of cytomegalovirus exposure and HLA in healthy donors (dated by TCRdb to 2015 to 2018). Library construction relied on the immunoSEQ multiplex PCR assay. A mixture of 60 forward primers for TCR Vbeta segments and 13 reverse primers for TCR Jbeta segments was used in the multiplex PCR. The source is immuneACCESS, and TCRdb retained only in-frame sequences with V and J called. Part of the clones is not carried over; for the studies checked, unresolved V genes explain less than half of this, and the remainder is unexplained. For this sample there are approximately 130,000 clones; 70% to 75% appear just once. Together, the top ten hold around 3.2% of the sample. Sequenced input: PBMCs. These receptors were taken from a man aged 25-45 years in good health and CMV-seronegative.

The count of this clone is one. The rearrangement joins TRBV19 to TRBJ2-2, with TRBD1 identical over 8 bases. Trimming cost V 6 bases and J 5 bases; bases outside gene matches: 5. This CDR3 is 14 amino acids long. The germline gives CDR1 LNHDA, CDR2 SQIVND (reference sequence). The CDR3 is CASSRTGLTGELFF. In DNA, the CDR3 is TGTGCCAGTAGCAGGACAGGGTTAACCGGGGAGCTGTTTTTT.

The chain recombines TRBV4-3 with TRBJ2-3; 9 bases are shared with TRBD2. The CDR3 sequence is 16 residues long. Germline-derived CDR1 and CDR2 are LGHNA and YSLEER. The J segment lost 4 bases and the V segment lost 0 bases, leaving 5 bases of the junction unmatched. CDR3 in amino acids: CASSQDAGGQADTQYF. CDR3 DNA: TGCGCCAGCAGCCAAGATGCGGGGGGGCAAGCAGATACGCAGTATTTT.

The CDR3 bases are TGTGCCAGCAGCTGGAGTACTAGCGGCTCCTACGAGCAGTACTTC. It specifies CASSWSTSGSYEQYF. This chain links TRBV5-6 with TRBJ2-7, with 8 bases identical to TRBD2. The CDR3 is 15 amino acids. Trimming at V came to 3 bases and at J to 0 bases, leaving 5 bases not matched to a gene. Germline CDR1 SGHDT, CDR2 YYEEEE.

The J gene is TRBJ1-6, the V gene TRBV4-1; D is unresolved. The CDR3 consists of 13 residues. The germline gives CDR1 MGHRA, CDR2 YSYEKL. V was clipped by 3 bases and J by 6 bases, with 6 bases between them. The CDR3 here is CASSQSSNSPLHF. DNA of the CDR3: TGCGCCAGCAGCCAGAGTAGTAATTCACCCCTCCACTTT.

This clone was counted a single time. The chain is built from TRBV7-9 and TRBJ2-4, with D tentatively TRBD1 (5 bases). This CDR3 region has 12 residues. Deletions cut 11 bases from V and 5 bases from J, with 13 bases between. The germline V gene encodes CDR1 SEHNR and CDR2 FQNEAQ (reference sequence). The CDR3 DNA follows: TGTGCCGGCTCCCAGGGCCAAAACATTCAGTACTTC. Translating it yields CAGSQGQNIQYF.

V is TRBV27 and J is TRBJ1-5; the match to TRBD1 covers 7 bases. V dropped 4 bases and J dropped 6; count of bases not matched to a gene: 15. Germline CDR1 is MNHEY and CDR2 is SMNVEV (reference sequence). This CDR3 contains 17 residues. CDR3: CASSSYRGQGHGQPQHF. CDR3 nucleotide sequence: TGTGCCAGCAGTTCGTACAGGGGCCAAGGGCACGGTCAGCCCCAGCATTTT.

About this clone itself: One end of the junction varies from germline; a read error may be responsible. The CDR3 loop is CASTKSGGKNEKLFF. The CDR3 nucleotides are TGTGCTAGCACAAAATCAGGGGGAAAAAATGAAAAACTGTTTTTT. The chain employs TRBV7-7 and TRBJ1-4; TRBD1 agrees at 7 bases. In germline, CDR1 is SSHAT, CDR2 FNYEAQ (reference sequence). The CDR3 length is 15 residues.

The chain recombines TRBV5-6 with TRBJ1-2, with TRBD1 identical over 7 bases. Germline V gives CDR1 SGHDT, CDR2 YYEEEE. The CDR3 length is 15 residues. V gave up 1 base and J gave up 3 bases; unmatched junction bases: 6. The CDR3 sequence is CASSLLRGRYYGYTF. CDR3 in DNA: TGTGCCAGCAGCTTGCTGAGGGGGCGGTACTATGGCTACACCTTC.

The chain is built from TRBV28 and TRBJ1-1; D remains unclear. V shed 6 bases and J shed 0 bases, with 14 bases lying between them. The CDR3 is 15 residues long. Germline V gene lookup returns CDR1 MDHEN and CDR2 SYDVKM. CDR3 loop: CASRDSGYMNTEAFF. In DNA, the CDR3 is TGTGCCAGCAGGGATAGCGGTTACATGAACACTGAAGCTTTCTTT.

The rearrangement joins TRBV7-2 to TRBJ2-3; tentative D call: TRBD2 (5 bases). The CDR3 is made up of 13 amino acids. The germline gives CDR1 SGHTA, CDR2 FQGNSA. The V and J ends lost 0 bases and 6 bases respectively, with 7 bases between them. The CDR3 bases are TGTGCCAGCAGCTTAGCGAGGGCGGATACGCAGTATTTT. It encodes CASSLARADTQYF.

The chain has TRBV19 and TRBJ2-1; 8 nucleotides align to TRBD2. Germline CDR1 is LNHDA and CDR2 is SQIVND (reference sequence). The V segment lost 7 bases and the J segment 2 bases; nucleotides outside the gene matches: 10. This CDR3 spans 16 amino acids. In DNA, the CDR3 is TGTGCCAGTAATAGGTACTTTAGCGGGACCTACAATGAGCAGTTCTTC. Translation gives CASNRYFSGTYNEQFF.

The chain uses TRBV6-5 and TRBJ2-2, with D hard to call. Germline CDR1 is MNHEY and CDR2 is SVGAGI. Trimming took off 10 bases at V and 6 bases at J, with 12 bases between the two ends. This CDR3 spans 12 amino acids. The CDR3 reads CATGASAGELFF. The CDR3 DNA follows: TGTGCCACCGGAGCGAGCGCCGGGGAGCTGTTTTTT.

The chain employs TRBV7-8 and TRBJ2-7; 8 nucleotides match TRBD2. The CDR3 has 14 residues. The V segment lost 5 bases and the J segment 0 bases; nucleotides outside the gene matches: 3. Germline CDR1 SGHVS, CDR2 FQNEAQ. CDR3 nucleotide sequence: TGTGCCAGCAGCGACGGGGGGGGCTCCTACGAGCAGTACTTC. Its translation is CASSDGGGSYEQYF. Looking up the rest from reference TRBV7-8 and TRBJ2-7 gives the full variable domain: GAGVSQSPRYKVAKRGQDVALRCDPISGHVSLFWYQQALGQGPEFLTYFQNEAQLDKSGLPSDRFFAERPEGSVSTLKIQRTQQEDSAVYLCASSDGGGSYEQYFGPGTRLTVT.

The gene calls are TRBV6-5 and TRBJ1-1; a weak D match, TRBD1 (5 bases). V shed 0 bases and J shed 6 bases, with 14 bases lying between them. Germline V gene lookup returns CDR1 MNHEY and CDR2 SVGAGI. CDR3 size: 15 residues. The CDR3 bases are TGTGCCAGCAGTTACTCATCAGGGATGAAAGCTGAAGCTTTCTTT. Its protein product is CASSYSSGMKAEAFF.

CDR3 DNA sequence: TGTGCCAGCAGTGAACGTGGCGGTTCGGGCGAGCAGTACTTC. It codes for CASSERGGSGEQYF. The chain joins TRBV6-1 to TRBJ2-7; D gene uncertain. Between the trimmed V and J ends, which lost 2 bases and 6 bases, there was a span of 14 bases. The germline V gene has CDR1 MNHNS and CDR2 SASEGT. This CDR3 spans 14 amino acids.